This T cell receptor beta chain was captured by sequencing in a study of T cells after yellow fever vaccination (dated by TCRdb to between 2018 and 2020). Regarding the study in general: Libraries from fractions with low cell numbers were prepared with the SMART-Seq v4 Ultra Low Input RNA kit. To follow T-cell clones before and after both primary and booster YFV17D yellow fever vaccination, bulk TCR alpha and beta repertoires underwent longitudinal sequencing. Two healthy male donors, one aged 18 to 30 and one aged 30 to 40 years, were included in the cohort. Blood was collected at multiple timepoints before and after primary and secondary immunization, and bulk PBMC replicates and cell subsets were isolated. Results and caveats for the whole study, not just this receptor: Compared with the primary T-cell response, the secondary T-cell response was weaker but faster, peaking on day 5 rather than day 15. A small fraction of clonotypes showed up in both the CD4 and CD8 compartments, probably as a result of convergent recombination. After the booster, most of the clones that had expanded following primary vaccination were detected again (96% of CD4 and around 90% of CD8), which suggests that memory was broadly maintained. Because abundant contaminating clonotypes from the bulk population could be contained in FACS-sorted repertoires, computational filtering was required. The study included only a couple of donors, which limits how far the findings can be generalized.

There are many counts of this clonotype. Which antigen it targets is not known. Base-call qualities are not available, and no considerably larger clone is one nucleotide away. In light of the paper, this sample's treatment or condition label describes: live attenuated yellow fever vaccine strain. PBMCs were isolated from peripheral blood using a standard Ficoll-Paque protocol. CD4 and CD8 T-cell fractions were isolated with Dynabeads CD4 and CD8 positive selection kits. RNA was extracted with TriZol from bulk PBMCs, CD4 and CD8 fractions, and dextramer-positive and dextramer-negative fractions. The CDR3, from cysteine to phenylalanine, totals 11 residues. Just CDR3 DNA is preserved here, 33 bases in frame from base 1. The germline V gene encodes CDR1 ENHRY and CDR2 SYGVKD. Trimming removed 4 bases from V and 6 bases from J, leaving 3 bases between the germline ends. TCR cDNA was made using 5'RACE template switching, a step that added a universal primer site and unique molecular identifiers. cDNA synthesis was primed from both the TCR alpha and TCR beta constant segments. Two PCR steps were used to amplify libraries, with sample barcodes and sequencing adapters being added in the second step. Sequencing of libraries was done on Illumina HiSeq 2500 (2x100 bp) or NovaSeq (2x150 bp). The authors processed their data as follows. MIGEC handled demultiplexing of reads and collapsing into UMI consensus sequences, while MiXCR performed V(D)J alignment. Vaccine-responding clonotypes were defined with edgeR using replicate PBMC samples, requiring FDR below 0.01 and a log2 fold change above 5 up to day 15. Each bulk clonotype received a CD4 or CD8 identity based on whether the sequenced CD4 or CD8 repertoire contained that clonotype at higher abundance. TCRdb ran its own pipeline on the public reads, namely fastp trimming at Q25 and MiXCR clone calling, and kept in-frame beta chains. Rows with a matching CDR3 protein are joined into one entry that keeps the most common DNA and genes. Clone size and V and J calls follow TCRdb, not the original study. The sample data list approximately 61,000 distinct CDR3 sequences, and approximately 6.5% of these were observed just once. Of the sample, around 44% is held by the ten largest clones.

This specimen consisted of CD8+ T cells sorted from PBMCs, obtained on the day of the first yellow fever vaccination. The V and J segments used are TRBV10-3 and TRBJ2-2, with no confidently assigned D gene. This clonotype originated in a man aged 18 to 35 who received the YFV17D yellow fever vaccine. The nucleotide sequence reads TGTGCCATCAGTGCAGCCGGGGAGCTGTTTTTT. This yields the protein CAISAAGELFF.